Below, one T cell receptor (beta chain) is given with its context. Its antigen is not identified. This CDR3 is 15 amino acids long. Germline V gene lookup returns CDR1 MNHEY and CDR2 SMNVEV (reference sequence). Trimming pared 3 bases from V and 6 bases from J, leaving 17 bases between. This entry is derived from a study of vaccination and CD4 T cells after COVID-19. Overall study: The convalescents included six males and four females, and among them two were Hispanic while seven were Caucasian.

Treatment of the sample: 10-day PBMC culture with coronavirus spike peptide pools or control peptides (ViraFEST assay). Via ViraFEST, peptide pools expanded antigen-specific T cells before TCR sequencing. Fresh medium (containing IL-2) replaced half the medium on days 3 and 7. The Oncomine TCR Beta short-read assay sequenced DNA from cultured CD4+ T cells. Each CDR3 protein is one row after TCRdb ran MiXCR on the PCR reads. The sample contains 13,000 to 15,000 distinct CDR3 sequences, 53% of which appear only once. The sequencing used CD4+ T cells from blood, cultured in vitro, collected before SARS-CoV-2 vaccination. The TCR was taken from a human donor who had recovered from COVID-19. The V and J genes are TRBV27 and TRBJ1-1; D is perhaps TRBD1 (6 bases). This chain's CDR3 is CASSLRPQGIAEAFF. CDR3 bases: TGTGCCAGCAGTTTGAGGCCCCAGGGGATCGCTGAAGCTTTCTTT.